A selection of T cell receptor beta chains follows, all from one sample in a study of post-analysis software for immune sequencing data. Each CDR3 protein is one row after TCRdb ran MiXCR on the PCR reads. Among about 160,000 distinct CDR3 sequences listed, 36% were seen once. This sample comprised blood, obtained after autologous hematopoietic stem cell transplantation. The receptors were gathered from a girl aged 10 to 17 with multiple sclerosis. Both conserved end residues are part of each CDR3. Each record gives: V gene, D gene, J gene, clone size, CDR3 protein, CDR3 DNA. The D gene is left open where the match is weak. Not all rows give a size; the values are once, few, many and, for expanded clones, a class.

>TRBV20-1|TRBD2|TRBJ2-3|many
CSASLLADSTDTQYF
TGCAGTGCTAGCCTCCTAGCGGACTCCACAGATACGCAGTATTTT
>TRBV27|NA|TRBJ2-5|NA
CASAPEGPQEQYF
TGTGCCAGCGCTCCCGAGGGGCCCCAGGAGCAGTACTTC
>TRBV18|NA|TRBJ1-2|NA
CASSPSPGGFYGYTF
TGTGCCAGCTCACCTAGTCCGGGAGGTTTCTATGGCTACACCTTC
>TRBV2|TRBD2|TRBJ2-7|few
CASTKRENYEQYF
TGTGCCAGCACTAAGCGGGAGAACTACGAGCAGTACTTC
>TRBV20-1|NA|TRBJ2-5|few
CSARVPGRMETQYF
TGCAGTGCTAGAGTTCCAGGTCGGATGGAGACCCAGTACTTC
>TRBV6-6|TRBD1|TRBJ1-2|few
CASSFDRVGGYTF
TGTGCCAGCAGTTTCGACAGGGTTGGAGGCTACACCTTC
>TRBV12-3/TRBV12-4|NA|TRBJ2-3|many
CASSLGSHSTDTQYF
TGTGCCAGCAGTTTAGGCAGTCATAGCACAGATACGCAGTATTTT
>TRBV3-1|NA|TRBJ1-2|NA
CASSRQEGARDTNYGYTF
TGTGCCAGCAGCCGCCAAGAGGGTGCGAGGGATACCAACTATGGCTACACCTTC
>TRBV10-3|NA|TRBJ2-3|few
CAAEGTGEEDTQYF
TGTGCCGCAGAGGGAACAGGGGAGGAAGATACGCAGTATTTT
>TRBV29-1|TRBD1|TRBJ1-2|NA
CSVPVTGAFYGYTF
TGCAGCGTGCCCGTGACAGGGGCCTTCTATGGCTACACCTTC
>TRBV7-2|NA|TRBJ2-1|NA
CASSALGAVGAEQFF
TGTGCCAGCAGCGCCCTGGGGGCAGTCGGGGCTGAGCAGTTCTTC
>TRBV25-1|TRBD1|TRBJ1-5|few
CASSAPGQGNQPQHF
TGTGCCAGCAGTGCCCCGGGACAGGGGAATCAGCCCCAGCATTTT
>TRBV4-3|NA|TRBJ2-4|NA
CASSQVPRGAGAKNIQYF
TGCGCCAGCAGCCAAGTCCCCAGGGGCGCGGGGGCCAAAAACATTCAGTACTTC
>TRBV9|NA|TRBJ2-3|NA
CASSLESDTDTQYF
TGTGCCAGCAGCCTCGAGAGCGACACAGATACGCAGTATTTT
>TRBV7-2|NA|TRBJ2-1|few
CASTSSYSYNEQFF
TGTGCCAGCACATCGAGTTATTCCTACAATGAGCAGTTCTTC
>TRBV6-5|NA|TRBJ2-3|many
CASAYHSPTGTDTQYF
TGTGCCAGCGCATACCATTCGCCTACGGGCACAGATACGCAGTATTTT
>TRBV20-1|NA|TRBJ2-5|few
CSAITSTQETQYF
TGCAGTGCTATTACTAGCACCCAAGAGACCCAGTACTTC
>TRBV5-1|TRBD2|TRBJ2-5|once
CASSFGAGGLYQETQYF
TGCGCCAGCAGCTTTGGGGCGGGAGGGCTTTACCAAGAGACCCAGTACTTC
>TRBV20-1|NA|TRBJ1-1|few
CSARRTNTEAFF
TGCAGTGCCAGACGGACAAACACTGAAGCTTTCTTT
>TRBV7-2|TRBD2|TRBJ2-7|NA
CASSSRTSGAYEQYF
TGTGCCAGCAGCTCAAGGACTAGCGGGGCCTACGAGCAGTACTTC
>TRBV7-2|NA|TRBJ1-2|few
CASSSRHLSGYGYTF
TGTGCCAGCAGCTCCAGACACCTCTCCGGGTATGGCTACACCTTC
>TRBV7-2|NA|TRBJ1-4|NA
CASSRPLTGEKRFF
TGTGCCAGCAGCCGCCCCCTCACGGGTGAAAAACGGTTTTTT
>TRBV20-1|NA|TRBJ1-2|NA
CSAGMSNYGYTF
TGCAGTGCAGGGATGTCTAACTATGGCTACACCTTC
>TRBV25-1|NA|TRBJ2-7|few
CASTLREQYF
TGTGCCAGCACCCTCCGCGAGCAGTACTTC
>TRBV4-1|NA|TRBJ1-1|NA
CASTRTIGGEAFF
TGCGCCAGCACCCGCACTATAGGGGGGGAAGCTTTCTTT
>TRBV5-1|NA|TRBJ2-1|few
CASSLALGSSYNEQFF
TGCGCCAGCAGCTTGGCCCTAGGAAGCTCCTACAATGAGCAGTTCTTC